Below, 10 T cell receptor beta chains from the same sample are listed, as sequenced in a study of blood T cells in healthy people across ages. It was with a sample-barcoded 5' primer and a J-beta primer mix that a second PCR of about 6 to 11 cycles was run. TCRdb independently ran MiXCR on the 5' RACE reads; one entry per CDR3 protein. The sample contains about 290,000 distinct CDR3 sequences, 25% to 30% of which appear only once. Sequenced material: blood. The receptors stem from a woman in her seventies in good health.

The gene calls are TRBV29-1 and TRBJ1-4; 10 positions match TRBD1. CDR3 length: 12 amino acids. The V segment lost 2 bases and the J segment 16 bases; nucleotides outside the gene matches: 7. Germline V gives CDR1 SQVTM, CDR2 ANQGSEA. This CDR3 reads CSVELKGQGEFF. The CDR3 DNA follows: TGCAGCGTTGAATTGAAAGGACAGGGGGAGTTTTTT.

The J gene is TRBJ2-7, the V gene TRBV28; D remains ambiguous. The CDR3 covers 16 residues. The germline V gene has CDR1 MDHEN and CDR2 SYDVKM. The V and J ends lost 4 bases and 4 bases respectively, with 20 bases between them. This CDR3 is CASSSPGRLAPYEQYF. CDR3 DNA sequence: TGTGCCAGCAGTTCCCCCGGCAGGCTTGCGCCTTACGAGCAGTACTTC.

The chain uses TRBV18 and TRBJ1-6; D is uncertain. Per the germline V gene, CDR1 is KGHSH and CDR2 is LQKENI. V dropped 5 bases and J dropped 7 bases, with 6 bases sitting between them. This CDR3 is built from 12 residues. The DNA for the CDR3 is TGTGCCAGCTCAACGCCGAATTCACCCCTCCACTTT. Protein sequence: CASSTPNSPLHF.

The table lists this clonotype with many counts. V and J are TRBV7-9 and TRBJ2-1; TRBD2 is a possible D gene (6 bases). V lost 4 bases to trimming and J lost 4 bases, with 26 bases between them. The CDR3 length is 19 residues. In germline, CDR1 is SEHNR, CDR2 FQNEAQ (reference sequence). The CDR3 reads CASSSLNLRGGTFYNEQFF. The CDR3 nucleotides read TGTGCCAGCAGCTCCCTTAATCTGCGGGGCGGAACATTTTACAATGAGCAGTTCTTC.

The V and J genes are TRBV19 and TRBJ1-4; D call uncertain. With 5 bases removed from V and 8 bases from J, the gap between germline ends came to 15 bases. Germline V lookup: CDR1 LNHDA, CDR2 SQIVND (reference sequence). This CDR3 has 14 amino acids. CDR3 sequence reads: CASSPRRAWEKLFF. CDR3 sequence (DNA): TGTGCCAGTAGTCCTCGTCGGGCTTGGGAAAAACTGTTTTTT.

This clonotype appeared many times. The rearrangement joins TRBV5-6 to TRBJ2-5; D might be TRBD1 or TRBD2, each matching 5 bases. The CDR3 length is 14 residues. V was shortened by 4 bases and J by 0 bases, with 10 bases between the two germline ends. Germline CDR1 is SGHDT and CDR2 is YYEEEE. CDR3: CASSPGANQETQYF. Written as DNA, the CDR3 is TGTGCCAGCAGCCCCGGGGCCAACCAAGAGACCCAGTACTTC. Together with reference TRBV5-6 and TRBJ2-5, the CDR3 gives the full variable domain: DAGVTQSPTHLIKTRGQQVTLRCSPKSGHDTVSWYQQALGQGPQFIFQYYEEEERQRGNFPDRFSGHQFPNYSSELNVNALLLGDSALYLCASSPGANQETQYFGPGTRLLVL.

The chain combines TRBV7-2 with TRBJ1-5; TRBD1 is a possible D gene (6 bases). Per the germline V gene, CDR1 is SGHTA and CDR2 is FQGNSA. The ends were cut back, 1 base at V and 5 bases at J, with 12 bases in the middle. The CDR3 has 15 amino acids. In nucleotides, the CDR3 is TGTGCCAGCAGCTTAGGGGGGGGGCGCGATCAGCCCCAGCATTTT. This gives the protein CASSLGGGRDQPQHF.

This clonotype was found a few times. The chain's CDR3 is CASSLAINSGANVLTF. DNA of the CDR3: TGTGCCAGCAGTTTAGCCATAAACTCTGGGGCCAACGTCCTGACTTTC. The rearrangement uses TRBV12-3 or TRBV12-4 and TRBJ2-6; the D is unclear. The CDR3 runs to 16 residues. The V gene lost 0 bases and the J gene lost 0 bases, with 6 bases spanning the gap.

This clonotype was detected many times. The chain uses TRBV7-3 and TRBJ2-5; 7 bases line up with TRBD2. CDR3 size: 15 residues. In germline, CDR1 is SGHTA, CDR2 FQGTGA. V lost 4 bases, J lost 4 bases, and 9 bases stayed unmatched. The CDR3 here is CASSSQAGFPETQYF. The CDR3, as DNA: TGTGCCAGCAGCTCTCAAGCGGGATTCCCAGAGACCCAGTACTTC.

This clonotype appeared many times. The rearrangement links TRBV28 to TRBJ2-1; 7 bases match TRBD1. This CDR3 is built from 15 residues. The J segment lost 5 bases and the V segment lost 4 bases, leaving 8 bases of the junction unmatched. CDR1 is MDHEN, CDR2 SYDVKM, per germline. The CDR3 region is CASSSLWDRNNEQFF. CDR3 nucleotide sequence: TGTGCCAGCAGTTCTCTCTGGGACAGAAACAATGAGCAGTTCTTC. Full variable domain (rest looked up from reference TRBV28 and TRBJ2-1): DVKVTQSSRYLVKRTGEKVFLECVQDMDHENMFWYRQDPGLGLRLIYFSYDVKMKEKGDIPEGYSVSREKKERFSLILESASTNQTSMYLCASSSLWDRNNEQFFGPGTRLTVL.